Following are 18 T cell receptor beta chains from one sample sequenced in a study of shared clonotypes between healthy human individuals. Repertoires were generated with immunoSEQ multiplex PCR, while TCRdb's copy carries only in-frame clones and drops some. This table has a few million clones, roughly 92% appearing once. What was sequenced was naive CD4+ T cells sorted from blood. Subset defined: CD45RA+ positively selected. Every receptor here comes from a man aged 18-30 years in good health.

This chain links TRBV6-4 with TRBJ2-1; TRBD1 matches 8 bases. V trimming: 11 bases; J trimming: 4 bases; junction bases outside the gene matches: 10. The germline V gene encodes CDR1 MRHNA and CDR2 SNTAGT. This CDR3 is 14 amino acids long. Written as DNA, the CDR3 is TGTGCCGGGTTGACAGGGGATAAGTACAATGAGCAGTTCTTC. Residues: CAGLTGDKYNEQFF.

The CDR3 sequence: CASSLGGSRATGELFF. DNA of the CDR3: TGCGCCAGCAGCTTGGGCGGCTCAAGGGCCACCGGGGAGCTGTTTTTT. The genes are TRBV5-1 and TRBJ2-2, with D uncertain. The germline CDR1 and CDR2 sequences are SGHRS and YFSETQ. The V and J ends lost 0 bases and 4 bases respectively, with 13 bases between them. This CDR3 contains 16 residues.

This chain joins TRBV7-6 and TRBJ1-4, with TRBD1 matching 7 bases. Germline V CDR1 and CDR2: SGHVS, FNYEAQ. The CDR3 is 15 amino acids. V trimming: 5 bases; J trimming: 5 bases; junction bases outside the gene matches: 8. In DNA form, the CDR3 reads TGTGCCAGCAGCATGGCCGGGACAGTCAATGAAAAACTGTTTTTT. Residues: CASSMAGTVNEKLFF.

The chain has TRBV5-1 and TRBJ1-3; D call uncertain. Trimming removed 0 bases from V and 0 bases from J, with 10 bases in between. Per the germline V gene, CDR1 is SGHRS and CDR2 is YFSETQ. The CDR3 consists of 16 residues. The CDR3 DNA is TGCGCCAGCAGCTTGGACACCCTCCTCTCTGGAAACACCATATATTTT. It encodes CASSLDTLLSGNTIYF.

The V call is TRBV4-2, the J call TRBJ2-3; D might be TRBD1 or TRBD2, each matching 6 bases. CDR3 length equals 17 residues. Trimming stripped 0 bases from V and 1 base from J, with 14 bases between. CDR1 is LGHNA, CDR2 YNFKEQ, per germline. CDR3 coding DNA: TGTGCCAGCAGCCAAGATGGGACGGGGGCCCGCACAGATACGCAGTATTTT. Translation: CASSQDGTGARTDTQYF.

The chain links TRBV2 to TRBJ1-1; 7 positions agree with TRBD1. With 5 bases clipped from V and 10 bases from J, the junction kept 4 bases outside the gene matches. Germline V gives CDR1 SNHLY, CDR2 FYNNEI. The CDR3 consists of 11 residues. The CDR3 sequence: CASSLQGRAFF. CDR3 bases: TGTGCCAGCAGTTTACAGGGGCGAGCTTTCTTT.

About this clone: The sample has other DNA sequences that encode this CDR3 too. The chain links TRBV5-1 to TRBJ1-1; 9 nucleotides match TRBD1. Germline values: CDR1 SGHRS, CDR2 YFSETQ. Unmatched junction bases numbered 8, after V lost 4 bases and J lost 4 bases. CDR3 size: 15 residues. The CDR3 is CASSLRTGEGTEAFF. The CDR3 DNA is TGCGCCAGCAGCCTGAGGACAGGGGAGGGCACTGAAGCTTTCTTT.

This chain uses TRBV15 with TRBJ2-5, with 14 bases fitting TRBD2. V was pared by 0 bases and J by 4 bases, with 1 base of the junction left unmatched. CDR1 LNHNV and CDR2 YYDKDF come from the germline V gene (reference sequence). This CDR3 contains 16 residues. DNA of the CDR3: TGTGCCACCAGCAGAGAAGGGACTAGCGGGGGAGAGACCCAGTACTTC. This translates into CATSREGTSGGETQYF. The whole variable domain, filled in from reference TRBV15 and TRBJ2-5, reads DAMVIQNPRYQVTQFGKPVTLSCSQTLNHNVMYWYQQKSSQAPKLLFHYYDKDFNNEADTPDNFQSRRPNTSFCFLDIRSPGLGDTAMYLCATSREGTSGGETQYFGPGTRLLVL.

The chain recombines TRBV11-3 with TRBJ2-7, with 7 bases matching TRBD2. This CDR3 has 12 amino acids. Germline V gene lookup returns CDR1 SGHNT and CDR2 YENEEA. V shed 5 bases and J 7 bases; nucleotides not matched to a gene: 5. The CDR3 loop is CASSGRAGEQYF. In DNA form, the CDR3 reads TGTGCCAGCAGCGGGAGGGCCGGAGAGCAGTACTTC.

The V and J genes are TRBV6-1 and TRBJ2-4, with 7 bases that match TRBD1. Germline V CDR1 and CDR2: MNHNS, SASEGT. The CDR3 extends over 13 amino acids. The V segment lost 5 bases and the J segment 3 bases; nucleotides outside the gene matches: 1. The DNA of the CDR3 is TGTGCCAGCAGTAGACAGGGCAAAAACATTCAGTACTTC. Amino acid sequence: CASSRQGKNIQYF.

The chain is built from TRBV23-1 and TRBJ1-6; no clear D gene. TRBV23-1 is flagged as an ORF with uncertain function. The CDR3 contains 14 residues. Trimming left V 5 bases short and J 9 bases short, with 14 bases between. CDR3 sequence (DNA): TGCGCCAGCAGTGGAAGGAGGGCGCGTTCACCCCTCCACTTT. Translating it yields CASSGRRARSPLHF.

This chain's CDR3 is CASSLAGPSYSPLHF. CDR3 DNA: TGCGCCAGCAGCTTGGCCGGCCCTTCTTATTCACCCCTCCACTTT. The chain links TRBV5-1 to TRBJ1-6; D remains ambiguous. The CDR3 consists of 15 residues. CDR1 is SGHRS, CDR2 YFSETQ, per germline. Trimming left V 0 bases short and J 8 bases short, with 12 bases between.

The CDR3 bases are TGTGCCAGCAGTTCGAGGGGAGCAGGAGCCTACGAGCAGTACTTC. It yields the protein CASSSRGAGAYEQYF. V usage is TRBV27 and J usage is TRBJ2-7, with D possibly being TRBD1 or TRBD2 (5 bases each). There are 15 residues in the CDR3. Trimming took 4 bases from V and 2 from J, leaving 15 bases between them. Germline CDR1 reads MNHEY; CDR2 reads SMNVEV (reference sequence).

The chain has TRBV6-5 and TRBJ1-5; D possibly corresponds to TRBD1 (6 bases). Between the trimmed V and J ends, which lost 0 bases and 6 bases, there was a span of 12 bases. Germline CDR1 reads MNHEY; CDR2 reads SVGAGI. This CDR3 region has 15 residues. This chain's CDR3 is CASSYSWGAGQPQHF. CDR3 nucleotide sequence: TGTGCCAGCAGTTACTCATGGGGGGCCGGTCAGCCCCAGCATTTT.

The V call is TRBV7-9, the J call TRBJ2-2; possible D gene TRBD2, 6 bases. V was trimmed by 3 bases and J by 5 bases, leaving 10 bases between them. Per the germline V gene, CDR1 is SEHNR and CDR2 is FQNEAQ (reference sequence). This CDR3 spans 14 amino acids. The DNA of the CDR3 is TGTGCCAGCAGCTTGGACCGGGGGACCGGGGAGCTGTTTTTT. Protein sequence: CASSLDRGTGELFF.

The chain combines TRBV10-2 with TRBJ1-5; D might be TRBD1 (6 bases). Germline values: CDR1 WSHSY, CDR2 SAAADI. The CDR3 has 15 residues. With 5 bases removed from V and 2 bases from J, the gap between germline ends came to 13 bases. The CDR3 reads CASSNRDIGNQPQHF. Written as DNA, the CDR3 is TGCGCCAGCAGTAACCGGGACATAGGCAATCAGCCCCAGCATTTT.

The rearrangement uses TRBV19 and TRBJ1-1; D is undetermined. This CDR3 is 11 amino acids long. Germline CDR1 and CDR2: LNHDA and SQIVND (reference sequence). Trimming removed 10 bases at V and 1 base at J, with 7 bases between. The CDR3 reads CATLTNTEAFF. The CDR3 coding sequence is TGTGCCACCCTGACGAACACTGAAGCTTTCTTT.

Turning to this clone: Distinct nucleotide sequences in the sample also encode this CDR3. CDR3 region: CASSLAGGFYNEQFF. The CDR3 DNA follows: TGCGCCAGCAGCTTGGCCGGTGGGTTCTACAATGAGCAGTTCTTC. The chain links TRBV5-1 to TRBJ2-1; no definite D call. Trimming removed 0 bases from V and 3 bases from J, with 10 bases in between. Looked up from germline, CDR1 is SGHRS and CDR2 is YFSETQ. There are 15 residues in the CDR3.